This paragraph covers one TCR beta chain sequence. Its target is not known. The data belong to a study of cytomegalovirus exposure and HLA in healthy donors. Findings and limits, study-wide: Follow-up analysis later connected one missense variant in DCLRE1C with trimming of TCR beta V- and J-genes.

60 Vbeta and 13 Jbeta primers were used in PCR. Repertoires were generated with immunoSEQ multiplex PCR, while TCRdb's copy carries only in-frame clones and drops some. This sample has under 100,000 clones, with 81% found just once. The sequenced material came from PBMCs. The source is a woman aged 70 to 79 in good health and CMV-seropositive.

The CDR3 DNA sequence: TGTGCCAGCAGCCAAGCCCACAGGGGCGAGGGAAATGAGCAGTTCTTC. Translation: CASSQAHRGEGNEQFF. The J gene is TRBJ2-1, the V gene TRBV4-2; 7 bases align to TRBD1. Germline V gene sequence: CDR1 LGHNA, CDR2 YNFKEQ. The CDR3 spans 16 residues. Unmatched junction bases numbered 10, after V lost 1 base and J lost 7 bases.